This T cell receptor beta chain was sequenced for a study of radiotherapy plus CTLA-4 blockade in lung cancer. Study overall: In about 20% of patients, objective responses were seen; 25% to 40% had disease control. Regarding the study as a whole: According to reports, early shifts in blood T cell clones, alongside interferon-beta, forecast response most accurately.

With regard to this clone: Its target is unknown.

V shed 5 bases, J shed 5 bases, and the junction held 12 bases outside the gene matches. Germline CDR1 reads LNHDA; CDR2 reads SQIVND (reference sequence). The CDR3 is 16 residues long. Only in-frame clones appear in the TCRdb table, and some are missing; sequencing was by immunoSEQ multiplex PCR. Of some 25,000 clones listed, roughly 70% are singletons. V usage is TRBV19 and J usage is TRBJ1-5; 7 bases agree with TRBD1. Here the sequenced sample was peripheral blood, taken from a patient treated with radiotherapy plus ipilimumab. The origin of this receptor is a human donor with non-small cell lung cancer whose response to radiotherapy plus ipilimumab could not be evaluated. The CDR3, as DNA: TGTGCCAGTAGTGTAGGGACAGCCCGTCGCGATCAGCCCCAGCATTTT. It codes for CASSVGTARRDQPQHF.